The 19 T cell receptor beta chains presented below share a single source sample, sequenced in a study of blood T cells in healthy people across ages. Sample-barcoded 5' priming and a J-beta primer mix drove a second PCR of roughly 7 to 11 cycles. TCRdb reanalysed the 5' RACE reads using MiXCR and keeps one entry per CDR3 protein. The sample yields 800,000 or so distinct CDR3 sequences, 55% to 65% seen once. The material sequenced was blood. The source is a man aged 30 to 45 in good health.

This sequence joins TRBV6-6 and TRBJ2-7; no clear D. The assigned J gene may be wrong: the sequence end matches TRBJ2-5 better. Germline-derived CDR1 and CDR2 are MNHNY and SVGAGI (reference sequence). The length of the CDR3 is 13 residues. CDR3 protein: CASSSRRQETQYF. The CDR3, as DNA: TGTGCCAGCAGCTCCCGTAGGCAAGAGACCCAGTACTTC.

This clonotype was seen a few times. The gene calls are TRBV13 and TRBJ2-1; 14 bases line up with TRBD2. With V trimmed by 5 bases and J by 12 bases, 6 bases remained unmatched. The CDR3 length is 14 residues. Per germline, CDR1 PRHDT and CDR2 FYEKMQ (reference sequence). The chain's CDR3 is CASSPGLAGVLQFF. In DNA form, the CDR3 reads TGTGCCAGCAGCCCGGGACTAGCGGGGGTATTGCAGTTCTTC. Looking up the rest from reference TRBV13 and TRBJ2-1 gives the full variable domain: AAGVIQSPRHLIKEKRETATLKCYPIPRHDTVYWYQQGPGQDPQFLISFYEKMQSDKGSIPDRFSAQQFSDYHSELNMSSLELGDSALYFCASSPGLAGVLQFFGPGTRLTVL.

This chain connects TRBV20-1 to TRBJ1-1; 7 bases match TRBD1. Germline V gene sequence: CDR1 DFQATT, CDR2 SNEGSKA (reference sequence). Germline trimming cut 6 bases from V and 6 bases from J; bases unmatched to any gene: 10. The length of the CDR3 is 13 residues. DNA of the CDR3: TGCAGTGCCTTGACAGGGACTTCTCCTGAAGCTTTCTTT. Its translation is CSALTGTSPEAFF.

The V gene is TRBV6-2 or TRBV6-3, the J gene TRBJ2-1, with D perhaps TRBD1 (6 bases). Trimming took 5 bases from V and 6 from J, leaving 14 bases between them. In germline, CDR1 is MNHEY, CDR2 SVGEGT. The CDR3 contains 14 residues. The DNA for the CDR3 is TGTGCCAGCAGTAGGACAGAGGGGGTCAATGAGCAGTTCTTC. Protein sequence: CASSRTEGVNEQFF.

The chain couples TRBV11-2 to TRBJ1-2; 8 bases align to TRBD1. The ends lost 0 bases at V and 2 bases at J; junction bases unmatched: 5. Per the germline V gene, CDR1 is SGHAT and CDR2 is FQNNGV. The CDR3 length is 16 residues. For the CDR3, the DNA is TGTGCCAGCAGCTTAGATCCGAGACAGGGGAACTATGGCTACACCTTC. It is translated as CASSLDPRQGNYGYTF.

This clonotype was seen more than once but under ten times. Here the CDR3 reads CASQGRITDTQYF. The CDR3 DNA reads TGTGCCAGCCAGGGTCGTATCACAGATACGCAGTATTTT. J is TRBJ2-3 and V is TRBV7-2; tentative D call: TRBD1 (5 bases). The CDR3 loop spans 13 amino acids. Germline V gene lookup returns CDR1 SGHTA and CDR2 FQGNSA. The ends were cut back, 8 bases at V and 2 bases at J, with 11 bases in the middle.

This clonotype was found a few times. The chain recombines TRBV2 with TRBJ2-3, with 8 bases lining up with TRBD2. V lost 6 bases to trimming and J lost 0 bases; unmatched junction nucleotides: 2. In germline, CDR1 is SNHLY, CDR2 FYNNEI. This CDR3 region has 14 residues. This chain's CDR3 is CASRGLGSTDTQYF. In DNA form, the CDR3 reads TGTGCCAGCAGGGGACTAGGAAGCACAGATACGCAGTATTTT.

The chain uses TRBV7-9 and TRBJ2-3; 7 positions match TRBD2. V dropped 0 bases and J dropped 5; count of bases not matched to a gene: 8. Looked up from germline, CDR1 is SEHNR and CDR2 is FQNEAQ (reference sequence). This CDR3 contains 16 residues. CDR3 nucleotide sequence: TGTGCCAGCAGCTTAGCTGAAAGCGGGGAGCAAGATACGCAGTATTTT. It is translated as CASSLAESGEQDTQYF.

The table lists this clonotype with a few counts. The gene calls are TRBV24-1 and TRBJ2-1; TRBD2 agrees at 10 bases. Per the germline V gene, CDR1 is KGHDR and CDR2 is SFDVKD. There are 19 residues in the CDR3. J lost 1 base, V lost 3 bases, and 11 bases had no gene match. As DNA, the CDR3 is TGTGCCACCAGTGATATCTATCTAGCGGGGGCCCAATCCTACAATGAGCAGTTCTTC. Amino acid sequence: CATSDIYLAGAQSYNEQFF.

V is TRBV28 and J is TRBJ2-5, with 7 bases aligning to TRBD1. The J call is uncertain, as TRBJ2-7 better fits the DNA end. Germline V gene data show CDR1 as MDHEN and CDR2 as SYDVKM. This CDR3 comprises 13 residues. CDR3 sequence (DNA): TGTGCCAGCAGTTTGGGACAGTTCTCCGAGCAGTACTTC. Residues: CASSLGQFSEQYF.

The V call is TRBV7-2, the J call TRBJ2-1; the match to TRBD2 covers 7 bases. This CDR3 has 15 amino acids. Germline CDR1 reads SGHTA; CDR2 reads FQGNSA. The trim removed 1 base at V and 2 bases at J, leaving 2 bases unmatched. CDR3 region: CASSLVSGAYNEQFF. CDR3 bases: TGTGCCAGCAGCTTAGTCAGCGGGGCCTACAATGAGCAGTTCTTC.

J is TRBJ2-1 and V is TRBV4-1, with D unclear. In germline, CDR1 is MGHRA, CDR2 YSYEKL. Trimming pared 0 bases from V and 1 base from J, leaving 16 bases between. The length of the CDR3 is 18 residues. The DNA for the CDR3 is TGCGCCAGCAGCCAAGAGCCCACCGTAGCTGGATCCTACAATGAGCAGTTCTTC. Translation: CASSQEPTVAGSYNEQFF.

A few counts support this clonotype. The J gene is TRBJ2-5, the V gene TRBV10-3; tentative D call: TRBD2 (7 bases). The germline V gene encodes CDR1 ENHRY and CDR2 SYGVKD. V was pared by 0 bases and J by 2 bases, with 16 bases between. The CDR3 totals 17 residues. CDR3 residues: CAISESISGGPQETQYF. The CDR3 DNA follows: TGTGCCATCAGTGAGTCGATCTCCGGGGGGCCGCAAGAGACCCAGTACTTC.

The chain recombines TRBV30 with TRBJ1-1, with D possibly being TRBD1 (6 bases). Germline V gene lookup returns CDR1 GTSNPN and CDR2 SVGIG (reference sequence). The CDR3 sequence is 12 residues long. Between the trimmed V and J ends, which lost 3 bases and 7 bases, there was a span of 12 bases. CDR3 in DNA: TGTGCCTGGAGAAAAATAGGGGGTGAAGCTTTCTTT. Amino acids: CAWRKIGGEAFF.

This clonotype was found once. The gene calls are TRBV6-2 or TRBV6-3 and TRBJ1-5, with 9 nucleotides matching TRBD1. Looked up from germline, CDR1 is MNHEY and CDR2 is SVGEGT. V dropped 7 bases and J dropped 6; count of bases not matched to a gene: 10. This CDR3 contains 15 residues. This chain's CDR3 is CASKNTGQGAQPQHF. The DNA of the CDR3 is TGTGCCAGCAAGAACACGGGACAGGGCGCTCAGCCCCAGCATTTT.

This rearrangement joins TRBV6-1 to TRBJ2-3; 9 bases match TRBD2. The CDR3 consists of 17 residues. With V trimmed by 0 bases and J by 4 bases, 8 bases remained unmatched. Looked up from germline, CDR1 is MNHNS and CDR2 is SASEGT. The CDR3 loop is CASSEALSGGFSDTQYF. Written as DNA, the CDR3 is TGTGCCAGCAGTGAAGCCCTCAGCGGGGGGTTTTCAGATACGCAGTATTTT.

The V gene is TRBV6-2 or TRBV6-3, the J gene TRBJ2-5; D gene ambiguous. TRBJ2-7 explains the end of the DNA better; the J call may be wrong. Germline assignment: CDR1 MNHEY and CDR2 SVGEGT. CDR3 length: 14 residues. The CDR3 nucleotides are TGTGCCAGCACTATACCCTCGAGAGGCTACGAGCAGTACTTC. It is translated as CASTIPSRGYEQYF.

The genes are TRBV18 and TRBJ1-6; D is uncertain. Germline-derived CDR1 and CDR2 are KGHSH and LQKENI. Trimming took 2 bases from V and 10 from J, leaving 15 bases between them. This CDR3 region has 15 residues. CDR3 nucleotides: TGTGCCAGCTCACCAGTCGGGTGGTCCAGATCACCCCTCCACTTT. Its translation: CASSPVGWSRSPLHF.

The chain carries TRBV14 and TRBJ2-4; D might be TRBD1 (7 bases). The J call is in doubt because the DNA end fits TRBJ2-7 better. Germline V gene data show CDR1 as SGHDN and CDR2 as FVKESK. CDR3 size: 16 residues. CDR3 loop: CASSQREIQGTYEQYF. Written as DNA, the CDR3 is TGTGCCAGCAGCCAACGGGAGATACAGGGGACCTACGAGCAGTACTTC.